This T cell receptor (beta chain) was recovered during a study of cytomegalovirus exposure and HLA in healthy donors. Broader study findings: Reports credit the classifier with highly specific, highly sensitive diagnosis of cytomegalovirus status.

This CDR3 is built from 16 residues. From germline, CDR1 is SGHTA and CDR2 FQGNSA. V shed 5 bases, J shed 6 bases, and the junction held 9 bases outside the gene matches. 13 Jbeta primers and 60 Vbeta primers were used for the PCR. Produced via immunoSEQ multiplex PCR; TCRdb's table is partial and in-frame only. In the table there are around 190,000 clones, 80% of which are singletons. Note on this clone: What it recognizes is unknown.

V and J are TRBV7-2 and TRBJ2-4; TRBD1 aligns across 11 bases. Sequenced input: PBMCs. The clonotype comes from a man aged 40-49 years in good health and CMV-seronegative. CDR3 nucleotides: TGTGCCAGCAGCACCAGCCGGGACAGGGGGGGAAACATTCAGTACTTC. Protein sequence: CASSTSRDRGGNIQYF.